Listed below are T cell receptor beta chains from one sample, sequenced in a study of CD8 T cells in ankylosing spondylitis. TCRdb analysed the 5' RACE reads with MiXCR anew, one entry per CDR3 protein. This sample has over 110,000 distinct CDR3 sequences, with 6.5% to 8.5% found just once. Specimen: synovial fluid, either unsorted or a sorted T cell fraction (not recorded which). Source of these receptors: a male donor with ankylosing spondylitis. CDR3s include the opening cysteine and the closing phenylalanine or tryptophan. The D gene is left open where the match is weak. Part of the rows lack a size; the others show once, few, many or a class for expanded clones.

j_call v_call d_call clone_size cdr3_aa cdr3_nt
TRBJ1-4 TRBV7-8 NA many CASSLIPQGRGEKLFF TGTGCCAGCAGCTTGATCCCGCAGGGCAGGGGTGAAAAACTGTTTTTT
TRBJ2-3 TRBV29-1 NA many CSVESSTDTQYF TGCAGCGTTGAAAGCAGCACAGATACGCAGTATTTT
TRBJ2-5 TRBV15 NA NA CATSRGAGVVQQETQYF TGTGCCACCAGCAGGGGGGCGGGGGTTGTCCAACAAGAGACCCAGTACTTC
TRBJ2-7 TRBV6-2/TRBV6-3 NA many CASSRGRSYEQYF TGTGCCAGCAGCCGCGGGCGGTCCTACGAGCAGTACTTC
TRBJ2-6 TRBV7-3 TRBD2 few CASSFSGATSGANVLTF TGTGCCAGCAGCTTTAGCGGGGCTACCTCTGGGGCCAACGTCCTGACTTTC
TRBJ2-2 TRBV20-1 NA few CTVNSLQNTGELFF TGCACCGTCAACAGTCTACAGAACACCGGGGAGCTGTTTTTT
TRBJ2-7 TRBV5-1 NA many CASSLGYRGNEQYF TGCGCCAGCAGCCTCGGATACCGAGGGAACGAGCAGTACTTC
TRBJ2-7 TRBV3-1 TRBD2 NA CASSPRLAEGYEQYF TGTGCCAGCAGCCCCCGACTAGCGGAAGGCTACGAGCAGTACTTC
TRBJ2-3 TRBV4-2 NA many CASSQATPLATDTQYF TGTGCCAGCAGCCAAGCGACTCCGTTGGCCACAGATACGCAGTATTTT
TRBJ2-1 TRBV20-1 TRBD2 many CSAGLAVSNEQFF TGCAGTGCAGGACTAGCGGTATCCAATGAGCAGTTCTTC
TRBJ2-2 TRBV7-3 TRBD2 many CASSLTPLAGVNTGELFF TGTGCCAGCAGCTTAACGCCCCTAGCGGGGGTGAACACCGGGGAGCTGTTTTTT
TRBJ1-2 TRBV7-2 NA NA CASSFPGFNGYTF TGTGCCAGCAGCTTCCCAGGGTTCAATGGCTACACCTTC
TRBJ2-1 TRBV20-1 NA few CSASGWRHYNEQFF TGCAGTGCTAGTGGGTGGCGGCACTACAATGAGCAGTTCTTC
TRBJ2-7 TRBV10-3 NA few CAIGNSYEQYF TGTGCCATCGGGAATAGCTACGAGCAGTACTTC
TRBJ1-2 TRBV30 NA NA CAWGRTENGYTF TGTGCCTGGGGGAGGACGGAAAATGGCTACACCTTC
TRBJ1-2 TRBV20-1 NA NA CSALHSYGYTF TGCAGTGCTCTCCACAGTTATGGCTACACCTTC
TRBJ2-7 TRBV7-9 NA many CASSRPLDSSSYEQYF TGTGCCAGCAGCCGCCCTTTAGACAGTAGCTCCTACGAGCAGTACTTC
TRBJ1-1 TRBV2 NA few CASSEAAGGTEAFF TGTGCCAGCAGTGAAGCGGCGGGGGGCACTGAAGCTTTCTTT
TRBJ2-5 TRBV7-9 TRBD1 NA CASSSAGTGQQETQYF TGTGCCAGCAGCTCCGCCGGGACAGGGCAACAAGAGACCCAGTACTTC
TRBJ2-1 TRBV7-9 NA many CASSLYIQDNEQFF TGTGCCAGCAGCCTCTACATCCAGGACAATGAGCAGTTCTTC
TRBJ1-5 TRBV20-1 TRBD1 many CSAGTGRHQPQHF TGCAGTGCTGGGACAGGGCGCCATCAGCCCCAGCATTTT
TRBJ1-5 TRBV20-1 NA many CSAAFKHNQPQHF TGCAGTGCCGCCTTCAAACACAATCAGCCCCAGCATTTT
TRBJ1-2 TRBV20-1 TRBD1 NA CSFRPSQGDGYTF TGCAGTTTCAGACCCTCGCAGGGGGACGGCTACACCTTC
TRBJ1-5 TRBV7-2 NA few CASRATANQPQHF TGTGCCAGCAGGGCCACGGCCAATCAGCCCCAGCATTTT
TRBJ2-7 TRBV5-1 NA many CASSLERPSDEQYF TGCGCCAGCAGCTTGGAGCGGCCGTCAGACGAGCAGTACTTC
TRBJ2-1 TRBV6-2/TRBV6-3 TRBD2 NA CASRAGGTYNEQFF TGTGCCAGCAGGGCGGGAGGCACCTACAATGAGCAGTTCTTC
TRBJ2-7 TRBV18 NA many CASSPTGQGYEQYF TGTGCCAGCTCACCAACTGGGCAGGGCTACGAGCAGTACTTC